The sequence of this TCR beta chain was determined in a study of CD8 T cells in ankylosing spondylitis. Findings and caveats of the study: Reportedly, disease-linked clones are significantly enriched in ankylosing spondylitis patients' matched synovial fluid.

MiXCR, applied by TCRdb to the 5' RACE reads, yields one record per CDR3 protein. The top ten clones hold 30% to 45% of a sample with 20,000 to 25,000 distinct CDR3 sequences, 13% of them seen once. This clonotype was counted only a few times. As yet, its antigen is unknown. CDR3 length equals 13 residues. Per germline, CDR1 SQVTM and CDR2 ANQGSEA. The V end lost 5 bases, the J end lost 0 bases, and 10 bases lay between the germline ends. The sequencing input was blood. The gene calls are TRBV29-1 and TRBJ1-1; D remains unclear. The sequence was obtained from a male donor with ankylosing spondylitis or in good health (not recorded which). The CDR3 coding sequence is TGCAGCGTTTCCCGCCTGATGAACACTGAAGCTTTCTTT. Its protein is CSVSRLMNTEAFF.